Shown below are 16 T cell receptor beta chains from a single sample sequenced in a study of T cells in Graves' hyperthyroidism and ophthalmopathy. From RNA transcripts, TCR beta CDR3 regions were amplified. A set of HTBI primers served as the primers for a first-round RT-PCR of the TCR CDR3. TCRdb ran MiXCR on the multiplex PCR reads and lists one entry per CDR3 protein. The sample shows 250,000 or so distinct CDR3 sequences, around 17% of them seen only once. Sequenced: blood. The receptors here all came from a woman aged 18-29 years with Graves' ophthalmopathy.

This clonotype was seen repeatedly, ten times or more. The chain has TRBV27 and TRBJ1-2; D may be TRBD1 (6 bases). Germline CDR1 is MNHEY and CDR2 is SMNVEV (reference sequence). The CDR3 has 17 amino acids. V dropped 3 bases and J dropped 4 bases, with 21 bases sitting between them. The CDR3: CASSFGGLPSNSYGYTF. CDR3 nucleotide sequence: TGTGCCAGCAGTTTCGGGGGGCTACCCTCCAATTCCTATGGCTACACCTTC.

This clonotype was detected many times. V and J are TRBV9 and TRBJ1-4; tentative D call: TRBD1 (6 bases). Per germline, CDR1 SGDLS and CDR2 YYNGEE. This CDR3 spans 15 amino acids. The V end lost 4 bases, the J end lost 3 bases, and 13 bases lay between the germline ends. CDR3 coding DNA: TGTGCCAGCAGCCCCGGGGCAGGGGCTAATGAAAAACTGTTTTTT. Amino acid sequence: CASSPGAGANEKLFF.

The CDR3 sequence: CASSYQGLAGGSSYEQYF. CDR3 DNA: TGTGCCAGCAGTTACCAGGGACTAGCGGGAGGATCCTCCTACGAGCAGTACTTC. V is TRBV6-5 and J is TRBJ2-7; 15 positions match TRBD2. V lost 2 bases and J lost 0; bases outside the gene matches: 5. CDR3 length: 18 residues. CDR1 MNHEY and CDR2 SVGAGI come from the germline V gene.

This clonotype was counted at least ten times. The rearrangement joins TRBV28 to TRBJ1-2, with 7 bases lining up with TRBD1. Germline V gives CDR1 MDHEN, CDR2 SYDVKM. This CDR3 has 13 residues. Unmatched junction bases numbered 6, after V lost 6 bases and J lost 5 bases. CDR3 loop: CASSKGQKYGYTF. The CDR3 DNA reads TGTGCCAGCAGCAAGGGACAGAAATATGGCTACACCTTC.

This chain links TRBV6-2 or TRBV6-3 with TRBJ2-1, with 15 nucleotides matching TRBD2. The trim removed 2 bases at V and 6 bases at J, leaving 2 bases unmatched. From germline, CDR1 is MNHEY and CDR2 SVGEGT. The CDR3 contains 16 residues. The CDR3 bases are TGTGCCAGCAGTTACGGGACTAGCGGGGGGAGCAATGAGCAGTTCTTC. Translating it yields CASSYGTSGGSNEQFF.

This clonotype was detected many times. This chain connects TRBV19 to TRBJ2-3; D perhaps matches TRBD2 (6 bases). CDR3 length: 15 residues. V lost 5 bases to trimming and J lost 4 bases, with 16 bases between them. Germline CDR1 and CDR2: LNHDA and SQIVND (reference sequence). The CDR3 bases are TGTGCCAGTAGTCTTACTCCAATAGCGGCAGATACGCAGTATTTT. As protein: CASSLTPIAADTQYF.

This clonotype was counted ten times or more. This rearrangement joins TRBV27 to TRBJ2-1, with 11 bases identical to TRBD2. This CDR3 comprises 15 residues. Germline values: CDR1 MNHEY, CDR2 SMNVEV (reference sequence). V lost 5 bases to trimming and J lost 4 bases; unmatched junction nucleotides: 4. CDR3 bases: TGTGCCAGCAGTGCCGGGACTAGCGGTTACAATGAGCAGTTCTTC. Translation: CASSAGTSGYNEQFF.

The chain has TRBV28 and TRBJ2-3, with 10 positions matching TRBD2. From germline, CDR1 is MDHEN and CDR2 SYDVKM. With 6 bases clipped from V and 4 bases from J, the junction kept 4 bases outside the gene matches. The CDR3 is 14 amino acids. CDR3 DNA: TGTGCCAGCAGCCCGGGACTAGCGTCAGATACGCAGTATTTT. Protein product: CASSPGLASDTQYF.

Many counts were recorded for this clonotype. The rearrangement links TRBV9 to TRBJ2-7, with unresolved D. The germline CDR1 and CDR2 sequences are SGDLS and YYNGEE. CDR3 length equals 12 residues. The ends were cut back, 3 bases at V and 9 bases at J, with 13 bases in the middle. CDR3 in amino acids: CASSANGPPQYF. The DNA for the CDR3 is TGTGCCAGCAGCGCCAATGGACCGCCGCAGTACTTC.

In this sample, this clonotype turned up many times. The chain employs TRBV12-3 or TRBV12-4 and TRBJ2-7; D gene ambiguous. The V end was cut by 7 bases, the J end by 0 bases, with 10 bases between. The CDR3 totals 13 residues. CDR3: CASTVGSSYEQYF. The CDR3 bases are TGTGCCAGCACCGTGGGCAGCTCCTACGAGCAGTACTTC.

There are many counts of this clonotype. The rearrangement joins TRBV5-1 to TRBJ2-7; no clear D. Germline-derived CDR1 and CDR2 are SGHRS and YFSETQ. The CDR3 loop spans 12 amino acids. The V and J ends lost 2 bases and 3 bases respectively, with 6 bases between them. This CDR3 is CASSFTDYEQYF. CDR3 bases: TGCGCCAGCAGCTTTACCGACTACGAGCAGTACTTC.

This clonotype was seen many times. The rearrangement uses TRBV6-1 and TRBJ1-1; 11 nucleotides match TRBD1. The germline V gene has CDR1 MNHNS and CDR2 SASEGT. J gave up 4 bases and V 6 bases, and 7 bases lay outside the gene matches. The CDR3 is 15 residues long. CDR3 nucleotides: TGTGCCAGCAGGGCTACCGGGACAGGGGGCACTGAAGCTTTCTTT. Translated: CASRATGTGGTEAFF.

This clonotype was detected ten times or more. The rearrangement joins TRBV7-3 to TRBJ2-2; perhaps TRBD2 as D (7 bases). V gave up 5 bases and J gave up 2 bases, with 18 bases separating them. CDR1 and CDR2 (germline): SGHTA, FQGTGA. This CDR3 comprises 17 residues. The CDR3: CASSPHGGGGNTGELFF. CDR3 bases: TGTGCCAGCAGCCCCCATGGGGGCGGGGGTAACACCGGGGAGCTGTTTTTT. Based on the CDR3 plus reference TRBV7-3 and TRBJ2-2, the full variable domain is GAGVSQTPSNKVTEKGKYVELRCDPISGHTALYWYRQSLGQGPEFLIYFQGTGAADDSGLPNDRFFAVRPEGSVSTLKIQRTERGDSAVYLCASSPHGGGGNTGELFFGEGSRLTVL.

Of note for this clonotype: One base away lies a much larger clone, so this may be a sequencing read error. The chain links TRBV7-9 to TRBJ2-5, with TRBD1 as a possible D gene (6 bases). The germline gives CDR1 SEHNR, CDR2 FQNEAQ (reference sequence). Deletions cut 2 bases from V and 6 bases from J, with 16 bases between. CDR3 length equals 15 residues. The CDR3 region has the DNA TGTGCCAGCAGCTTAAGGGACACTTTACAAAAGACCCAGTACTTC. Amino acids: CASSLRDTLQKTQYF.

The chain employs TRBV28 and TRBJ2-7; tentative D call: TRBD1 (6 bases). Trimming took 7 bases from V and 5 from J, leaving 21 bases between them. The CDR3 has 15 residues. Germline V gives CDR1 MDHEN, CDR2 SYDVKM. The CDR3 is CASIQRQESNHEQYF. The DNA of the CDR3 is TGTGCCAGCATCCAACGACAGGAAAGCAACCACGAGCAGTACTTC.

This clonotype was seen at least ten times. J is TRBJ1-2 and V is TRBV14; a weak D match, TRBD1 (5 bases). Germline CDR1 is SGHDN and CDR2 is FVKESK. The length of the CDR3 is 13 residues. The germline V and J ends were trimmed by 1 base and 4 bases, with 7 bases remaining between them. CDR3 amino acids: CASSQVGVYGYTF. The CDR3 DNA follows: TGTGCCAGCAGCCAAGTAGGGGTCTATGGCTACACCTTC.